This T cell receptor beta chain originates from a study of T cells in women clearing cervical HPV infection. Findings of the study overall: TRBV6-7 relative abundance averaged roughly 0.1% in cases and 0.15% to 0.2% in controls. T-cell numbers per sample were unknown and may explain richness differences.

On this clone itself: The antigen remains unidentified. The read falls 3 residues short of the CDR3 end, and the missing part is taken from the germline J gene.

The V gene's germline CDR1 is SNHLY and CDR2 FYNNEI. The CDR3 runs to 16 residues. V lost 4 bases to trimming and J lost 6 bases; unmatched junction nucleotides: 14. Profiled with immunoSEQ multiplex PCR; TCRdb holds only in-frame clones, not every one. This sample's table has about 41,000 clones. The chain combines TRBV2 with TRBJ1-2; 7 bases agree with TRBD1. Sequenced sample: blood buffy coat. This receptor was taken from a woman aged 18-70 years with a cervical HPV16 infection that either progressed to CIN3+ or cleared (not recorded which). CDR3 sequence reads: CASSVSRGSLGDGYTF. The sequenced part of the CDR3 DNA is TGTGCCAGCAGTGTAAGCAGGGGGAGTCTCGGGGATGGC.